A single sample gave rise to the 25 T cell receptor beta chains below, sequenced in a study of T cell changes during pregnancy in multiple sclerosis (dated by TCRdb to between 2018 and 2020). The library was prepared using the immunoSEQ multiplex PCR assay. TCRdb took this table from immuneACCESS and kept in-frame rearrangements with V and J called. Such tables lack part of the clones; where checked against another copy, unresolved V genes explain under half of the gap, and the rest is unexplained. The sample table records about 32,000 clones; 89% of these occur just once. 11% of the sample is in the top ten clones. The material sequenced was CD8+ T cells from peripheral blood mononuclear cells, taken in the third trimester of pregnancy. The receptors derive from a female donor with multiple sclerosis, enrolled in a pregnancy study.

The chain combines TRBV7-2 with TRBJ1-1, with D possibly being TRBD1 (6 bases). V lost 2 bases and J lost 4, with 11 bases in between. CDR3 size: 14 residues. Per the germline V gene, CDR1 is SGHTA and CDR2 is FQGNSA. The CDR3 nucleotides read TGTGCCAGCAGCTTAAGAGGGGGAGTCACTGAAGCTTTCTTT. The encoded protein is CASSLRGGVTEAFF.

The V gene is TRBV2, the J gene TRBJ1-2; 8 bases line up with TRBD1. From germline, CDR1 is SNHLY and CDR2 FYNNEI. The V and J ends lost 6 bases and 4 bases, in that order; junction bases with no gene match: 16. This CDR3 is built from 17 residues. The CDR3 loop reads CASRGGEGTGPLYGYTF. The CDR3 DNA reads TGTGCCAGCAGGGGAGGGGAGGGGACAGGCCCCCTCTATGGCTACACCTTC.

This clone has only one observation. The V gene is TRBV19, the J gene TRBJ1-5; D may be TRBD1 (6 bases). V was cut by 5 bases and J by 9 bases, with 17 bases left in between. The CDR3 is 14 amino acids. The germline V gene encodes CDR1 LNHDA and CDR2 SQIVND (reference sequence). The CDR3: CASSSGGGVGPQHF. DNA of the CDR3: TGTGCCAGTAGTTCAGGAGGGGGGGTAGGGCCCCAGCATTTT.

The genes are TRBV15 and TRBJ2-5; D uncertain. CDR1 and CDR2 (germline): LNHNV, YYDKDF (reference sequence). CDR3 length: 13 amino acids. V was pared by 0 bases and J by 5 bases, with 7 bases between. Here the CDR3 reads CATSRDPGETQYF. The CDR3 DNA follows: TGTGCCACCAGCAGAGATCCCGGGGAGACCCAGTACTTC. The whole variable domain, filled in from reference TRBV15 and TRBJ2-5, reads DAMVIQNPRYQVTQFGKPVTLSCSQTLNHNVMYWYQQKSSQAPKLLFHYYDKDFNNEADTPDNFQSRRPNTSFCFLDIRSPGLGDTAMYLCATSRDPGETQYFGPGTRLLVL.

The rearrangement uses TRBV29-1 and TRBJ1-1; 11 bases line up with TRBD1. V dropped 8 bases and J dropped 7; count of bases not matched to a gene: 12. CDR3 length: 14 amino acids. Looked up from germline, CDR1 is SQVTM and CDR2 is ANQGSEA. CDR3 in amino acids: CSSGQGAVGDEAFF. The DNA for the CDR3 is TGCAGCTCCGGACAGGGGGCGGTGGGCGATGAAGCTTTCTTT.

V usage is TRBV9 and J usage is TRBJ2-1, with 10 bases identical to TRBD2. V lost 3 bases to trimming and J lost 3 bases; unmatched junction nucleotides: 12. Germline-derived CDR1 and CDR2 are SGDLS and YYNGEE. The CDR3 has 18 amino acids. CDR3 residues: CASSDHLGGLASYNEQFF. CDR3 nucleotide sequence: TGTGCCAGCAGCGACCACCTAGGGGGACTAGCGAGCTACAATGAGCAGTTCTTC.

The CDR3 DNA is TGTGCCAGTAGTACAGAGGGACAGGGGGTCTCCTACGAGCAGTACTTC. This codes for CASSTEGQGVSYEQYF. The rearrangement uses TRBV19 and TRBJ2-7, with 11 bases lining up with TRBD1. The CDR3 contains 16 residues. CDR1 is LNHDA, CDR2 SQIVND, per germline (reference sequence). V dropped 4 bases and J dropped 0; count of bases not matched to a gene: 5.

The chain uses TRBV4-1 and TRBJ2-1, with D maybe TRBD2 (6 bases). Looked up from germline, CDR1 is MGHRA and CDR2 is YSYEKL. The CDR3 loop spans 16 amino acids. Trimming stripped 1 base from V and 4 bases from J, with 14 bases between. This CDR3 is CASSQAGGAGYNEQFF. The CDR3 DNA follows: TGCGCCAGCAGCCAAGCGGGTGGGGCGGGGTACAATGAGCAGTTCTTC.

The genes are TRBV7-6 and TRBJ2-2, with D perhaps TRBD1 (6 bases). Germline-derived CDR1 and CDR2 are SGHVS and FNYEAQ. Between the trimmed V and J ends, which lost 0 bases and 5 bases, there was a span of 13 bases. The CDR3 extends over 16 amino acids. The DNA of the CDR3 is TGTGCCAGCAGCTTAGCGGTACAGGGAAGGACCGGGGAGCTGTTTTTT. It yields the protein CASSLAVQGRTGELFF.

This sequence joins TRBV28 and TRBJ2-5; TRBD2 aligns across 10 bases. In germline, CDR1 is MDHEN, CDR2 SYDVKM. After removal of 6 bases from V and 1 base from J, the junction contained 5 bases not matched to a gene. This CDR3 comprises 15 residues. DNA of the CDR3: TGTGCCAGCAGAGAGCCTAGCGGGAGCCAAGAGACCCAGTACTTC. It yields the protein CASREPSGSQETQYF.

The CDR3 spells CASSLSLNQETQYF. The CDR3 region has the DNA TGTGCCAGCAGTTTATCTCTAAATCAAGAGACCCAGTACTTC. This rearrangement joins TRBV27 to TRBJ2-5; no reliable D call. V was clipped by 0 bases and J by 2 bases, with 7 bases between them. Germline V gene lookup returns CDR1 MNHEY and CDR2 SMNVEV (reference sequence). The CDR3 runs 14 residues.

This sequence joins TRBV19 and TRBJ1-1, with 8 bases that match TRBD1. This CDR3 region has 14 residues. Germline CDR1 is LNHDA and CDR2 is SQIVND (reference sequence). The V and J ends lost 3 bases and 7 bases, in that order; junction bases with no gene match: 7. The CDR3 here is CASSMTAGGDEAFF. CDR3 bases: TGTGCCAGTAGTATGACTGCAGGGGGCGATGAAGCTTTCTTT.

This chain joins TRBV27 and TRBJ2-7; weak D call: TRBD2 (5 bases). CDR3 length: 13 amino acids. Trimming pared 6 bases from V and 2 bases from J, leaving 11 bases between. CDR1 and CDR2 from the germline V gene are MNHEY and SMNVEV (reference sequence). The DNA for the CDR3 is TGTGCCAGCAGGACTACTACTACCTACGAGCAGTACTTC. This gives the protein CASRTTTTYEQYF.

CDR3 DNA sequence: TGCGCCAGCAGTACAGGGGACCGAAACACCATATATTTT. Translation gives CASSTGDRNTIYF. The rearrangement joins TRBV10-2 to TRBJ1-3, with 7 bases matching TRBD1. Losses at the gene ends were 5 bases for V and 5 bases for J; bases not matched to a gene: 3. Germline-derived CDR1 and CDR2 are WSHSY and SAAADI. The CDR3 runs 13 residues.

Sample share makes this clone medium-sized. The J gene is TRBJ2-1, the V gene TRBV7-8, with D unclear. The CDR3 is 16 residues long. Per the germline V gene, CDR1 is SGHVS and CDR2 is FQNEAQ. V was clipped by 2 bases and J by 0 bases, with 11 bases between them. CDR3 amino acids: CASSLIPESSYNEQFF. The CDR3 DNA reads TGTGCCAGCAGCTTAATCCCGGAGAGCTCCTACAATGAGCAGTTCTTC.

CDR3 residues: CATSRGGRESYNEQFF. CDR3 nucleotide sequence: TGTGCCACCAGCAGAGGAGGGCGGGAATCCTACAATGAGCAGTTCTTC. This chain joins TRBV15 and TRBJ2-1, with D tentatively TRBD2 (6 bases). The CDR3 sequence is 16 residues long. Between the trimmed V and J ends, which lost 1 base and 1 base, there was a span of 11 bases. Germline CDR1 and CDR2: LNHNV and YYDKDF (reference sequence).

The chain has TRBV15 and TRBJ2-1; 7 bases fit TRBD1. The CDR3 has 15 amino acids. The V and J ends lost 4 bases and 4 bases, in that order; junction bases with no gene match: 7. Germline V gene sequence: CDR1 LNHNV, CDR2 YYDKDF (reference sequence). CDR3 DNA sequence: TGTGCCACCAGCAACGCCGGGACAGCATACAATGAGCAGTTCTTC. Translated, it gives CATSNAGTAYNEQFF.

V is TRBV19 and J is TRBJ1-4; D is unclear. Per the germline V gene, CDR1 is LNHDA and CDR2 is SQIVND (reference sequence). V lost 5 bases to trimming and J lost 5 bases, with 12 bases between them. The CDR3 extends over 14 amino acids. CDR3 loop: CASSSPPGNEKLFF. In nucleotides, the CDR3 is TGTGCCAGTAGTTCTCCTCCGGGAAATGAAAAACTGTTTTTT.

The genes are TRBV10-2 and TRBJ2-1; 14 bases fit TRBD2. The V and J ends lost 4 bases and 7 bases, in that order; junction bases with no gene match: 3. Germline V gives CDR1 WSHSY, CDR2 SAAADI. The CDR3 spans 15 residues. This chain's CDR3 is CASSAGTSGSNEQFF. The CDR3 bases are TGCGCCAGCAGTGCCGGGACTAGCGGGAGTAATGAGCAGTTCTTC.

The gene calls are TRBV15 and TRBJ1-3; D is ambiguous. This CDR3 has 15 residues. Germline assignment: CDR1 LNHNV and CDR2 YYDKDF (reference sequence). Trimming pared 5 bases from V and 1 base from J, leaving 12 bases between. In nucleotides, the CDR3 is TGTGCCACCAGCTACGAATATAGTTCTGGAAACACCATATATTTT. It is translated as CATSYEYSSGNTIYF.

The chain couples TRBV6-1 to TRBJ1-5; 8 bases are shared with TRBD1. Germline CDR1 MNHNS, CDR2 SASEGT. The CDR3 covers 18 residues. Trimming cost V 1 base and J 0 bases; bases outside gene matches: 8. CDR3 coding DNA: TGTGCCAGCAGTGAAGTCGCAGGGGGCAGTTTTAGCAATCAGCCCCAGCATTTT. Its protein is CASSEVAGGSFSNQPQHF.

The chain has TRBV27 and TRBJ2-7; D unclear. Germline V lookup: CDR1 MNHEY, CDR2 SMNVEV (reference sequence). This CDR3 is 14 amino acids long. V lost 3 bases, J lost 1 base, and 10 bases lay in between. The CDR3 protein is CASSLISDSYEQYF. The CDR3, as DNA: TGTGCCAGCAGTTTGATTTCAGATTCCTACGAGCAGTACTTC.

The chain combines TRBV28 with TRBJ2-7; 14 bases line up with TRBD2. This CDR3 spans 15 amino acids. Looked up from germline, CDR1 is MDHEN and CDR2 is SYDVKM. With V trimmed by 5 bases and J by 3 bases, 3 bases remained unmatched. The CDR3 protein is CASSPGLAGDYEQYF. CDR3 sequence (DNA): TGTGCCAGCAGTCCGGGACTAGCGGGAGACTACGAGCAGTACTTC.

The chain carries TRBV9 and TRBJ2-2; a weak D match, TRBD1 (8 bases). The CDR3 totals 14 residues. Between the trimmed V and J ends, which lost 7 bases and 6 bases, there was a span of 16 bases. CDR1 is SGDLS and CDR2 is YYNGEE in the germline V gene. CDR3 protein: CASSTGGGPGELFF. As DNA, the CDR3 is TGTGCCAGCTCTACAGGGGGGGGTCCCGGGGAGCTGTTTTTT.

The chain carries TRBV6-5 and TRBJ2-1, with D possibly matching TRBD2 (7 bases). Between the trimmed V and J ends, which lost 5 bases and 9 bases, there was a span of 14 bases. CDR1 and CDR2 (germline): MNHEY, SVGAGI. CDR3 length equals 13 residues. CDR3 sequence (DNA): TGTGCCAGCAGTGGGGAGGGGGGGCTTGAGCAGTTCTTC. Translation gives CASSGEGGLEQFF.